What follows is one T cell receptor beta chain and its context. Its antigen remains unidentified. The sample is drawn from a study of shared clonotypes between healthy human individuals. Study as a whole: Each donor had three CD4 naive, three CD4 memory, two CD8 naive and one CD8 memory plate.

Study-wide points: Larger richness was generally estimated for naive than memory subsets.

Trimming cost V 6 bases and J 1 base, with 9 bases left between them. The V gene's germline CDR1 is LNHDA and CDR2 SQIVND (reference sequence). The CDR3 is 13 amino acids. Roughly 200 ng DNA, about 28,000 T cell genomes, went into each sorted-subset replicate PCR. Measured with immunoSEQ multiplex PCR; TCRdb has only the in-frame clones, and not every one. The sample yields about 1.1 million clones, approximately 80% seen once. The clonotype was recovered from a man aged 18 to 30 in good health. Some clones in this sample may be carry-over from other donors' samples. The chain uses TRBV19 and TRBJ1-1; D is unresolved. The sample was memory CD4+ T cells from PBMCs. Subset reported: CD45RA-negative fraction. Here the CDR3 reads CASRFGENTEAFF. DNA of the CDR3: TGTGCCAGTAGGTTCGGGGAGAACACTGAAGCTTTCTTT.